This TCR beta chain was obtained from a study of T cell changes during pregnancy in multiple sclerosis. TCRdb's copy holds only in-frame clones and misses some; the assay was immunoSEQ multiplex PCR. The sample holds about 70,000 clones, about 90% seen once. This CDR3 is built from 15 residues. The V and J ends lost 1 base and 8 bases, in that order; junction bases with no gene match: 7. CDR1 and CDR2 (germline): MGHRA, YSYEKL. The chain has TRBV4-1 and TRBJ2-1; 8 bases fit TRBD2. The specimen was peripheral blood, collected in the first trimester of pregnancy. The sequence was collected from a female donor with multiple sclerosis, enrolled in a pregnancy study. The CDR3 nucleotides read TGCGCCAGCAGCCAAGGGAGCGGGAGTTGGGATGAGCAGTTCTTC. Translating gives CASSQGSGSWDEQFF.